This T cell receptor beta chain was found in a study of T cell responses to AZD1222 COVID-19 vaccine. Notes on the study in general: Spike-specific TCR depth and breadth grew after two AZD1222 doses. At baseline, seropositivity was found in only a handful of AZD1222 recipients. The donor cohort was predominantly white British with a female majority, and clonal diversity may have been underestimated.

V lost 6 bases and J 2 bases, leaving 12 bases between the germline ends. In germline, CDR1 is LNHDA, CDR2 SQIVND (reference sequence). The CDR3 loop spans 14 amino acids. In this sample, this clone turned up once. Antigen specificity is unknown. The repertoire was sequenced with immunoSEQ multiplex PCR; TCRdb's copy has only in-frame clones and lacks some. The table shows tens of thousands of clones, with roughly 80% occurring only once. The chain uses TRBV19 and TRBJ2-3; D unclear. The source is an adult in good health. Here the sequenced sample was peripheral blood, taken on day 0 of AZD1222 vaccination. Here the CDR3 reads CASSPRATTDTQYF. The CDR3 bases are TGTGCCAGTAGCCCCCGGGCTACCACAGATACGCAGTATTTT. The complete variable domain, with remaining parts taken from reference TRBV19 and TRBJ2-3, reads DGGITQSPKYLFRKEGQNVTLSCEQNLNHDAMYWYRQDPGQGLRLIYYSQIVNDFQKGDIAEGYSVSREKKESFPLTVTSAQKNPTAFYLCASSPRATTDTQYFGPGTRLTVL.